This TCR beta chain was captured in a study of shared clonotypes between healthy human individuals. Overall study results and limits: Depth of sequencing was expected to influence donor clonotype sharing.

With regard to this clone: Its antigen is still unknown.

Germline values: CDR1 KGHSH, CDR2 LQKENI. The CDR3 contains 12 residues. V lost 4 bases, J lost 0 bases, and 4 bases lay in between. TCRdb's copy holds only in-frame clones and misses some; the assay was immunoSEQ multiplex PCR. The table lists fewer than 1.8 million clones, approximately 98.5% of them singletons, with about 0.35% in the top ten. The receptor was isolated from a man younger than 45 in good health. This chain connects TRBV18 to TRBJ2-7, with D uncertain. Sequenced sample: naive CD4+ T cells sorted from blood. Subset: CD45RA+ positively selected. DNA of the CDR3: TGTGCCAGCTCACACCGCTCCTACGAGCAGTACTTC. Translating gives CASSHRSYEQYF. Combining the CDR3 with reference TRBV18 and TRBJ2-7 gives the whole variable domain NAGVMQNPRHLVRRRGQEARLRCSPMKGHSHVYWYRQLPEEGLKFMVYLQKENIIDESGMPKERFSAEFPKEGPSILRIQQVVRGDSAAYFCASSHRSYEQYFGPGTRLTVT.